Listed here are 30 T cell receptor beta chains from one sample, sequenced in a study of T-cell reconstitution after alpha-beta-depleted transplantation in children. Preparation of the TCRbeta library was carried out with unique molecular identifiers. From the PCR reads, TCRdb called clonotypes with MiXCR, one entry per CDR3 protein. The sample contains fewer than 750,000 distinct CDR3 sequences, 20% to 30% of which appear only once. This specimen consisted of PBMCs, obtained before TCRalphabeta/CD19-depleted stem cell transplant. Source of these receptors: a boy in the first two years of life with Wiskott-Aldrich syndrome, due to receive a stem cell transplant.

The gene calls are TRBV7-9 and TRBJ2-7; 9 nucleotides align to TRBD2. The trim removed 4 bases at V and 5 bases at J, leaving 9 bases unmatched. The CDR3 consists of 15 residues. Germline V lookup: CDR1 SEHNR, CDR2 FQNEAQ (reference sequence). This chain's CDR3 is CASSSFSGRGDEQYF. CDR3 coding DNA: TGTGCCAGCAGCTCCTTTAGCGGGAGAGGTGACGAGCAGTACTTC.

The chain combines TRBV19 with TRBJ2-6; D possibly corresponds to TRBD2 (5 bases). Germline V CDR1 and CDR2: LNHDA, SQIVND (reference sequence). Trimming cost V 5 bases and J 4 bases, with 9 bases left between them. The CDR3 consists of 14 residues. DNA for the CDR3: TGTGCCAGTAGTGAGGGTTCCGGGGCCAACGTCCTGACTTTC. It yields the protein CASSEGSGANVLTF.

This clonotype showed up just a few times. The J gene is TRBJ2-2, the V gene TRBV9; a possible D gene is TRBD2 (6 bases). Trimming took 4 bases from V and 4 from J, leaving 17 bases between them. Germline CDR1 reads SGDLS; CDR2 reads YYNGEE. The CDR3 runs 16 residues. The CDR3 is CASSPTGGKVTGELFF. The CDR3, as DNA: TGTGCCAGCAGCCCTACCGGAGGGAAAGTCACCGGGGAGCTGTTTTTT. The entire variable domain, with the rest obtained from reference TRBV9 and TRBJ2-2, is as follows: DSGVTQTPKHLITATGQRVTLRCSPRSGDLSVYWYQQSLDQGLQFLIQYYNGEERAKGNILERFSAQQFPDLHSELNLSSLELGDSALYFCASSPTGGKVTGELFFGEGSRLTVL.

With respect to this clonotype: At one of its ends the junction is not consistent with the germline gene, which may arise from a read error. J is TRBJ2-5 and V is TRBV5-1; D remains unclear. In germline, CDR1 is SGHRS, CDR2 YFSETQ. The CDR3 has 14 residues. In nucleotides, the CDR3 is TGCGCCGGCAGCTTTTCAGGAGTACAAGAGACCCAGTACTTC. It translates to CAGSFSGVQETQYF.

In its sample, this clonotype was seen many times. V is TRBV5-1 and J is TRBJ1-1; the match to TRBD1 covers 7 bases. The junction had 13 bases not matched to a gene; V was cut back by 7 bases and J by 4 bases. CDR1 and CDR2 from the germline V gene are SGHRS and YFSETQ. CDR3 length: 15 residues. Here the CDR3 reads CASRRSTGAGTEAFF. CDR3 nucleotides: TGCGCCAGCCGAAGGTCCACAGGGGCTGGCACTGAAGCTTTCTTT.

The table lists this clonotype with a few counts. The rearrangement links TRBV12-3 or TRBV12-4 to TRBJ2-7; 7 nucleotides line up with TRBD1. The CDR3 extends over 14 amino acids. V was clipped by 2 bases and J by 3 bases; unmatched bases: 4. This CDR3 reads CASSLSGQLYEQYF. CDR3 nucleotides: TGTGCCAGCAGTTTATCGGGACAGCTCTACGAGCAGTACTTC.

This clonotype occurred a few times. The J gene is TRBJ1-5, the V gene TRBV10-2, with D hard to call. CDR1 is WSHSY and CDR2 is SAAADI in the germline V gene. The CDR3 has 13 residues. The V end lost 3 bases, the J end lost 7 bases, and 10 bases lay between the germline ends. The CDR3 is CASSEPGYQPQHF. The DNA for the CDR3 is TGCGCCAGCAGTGAACCGGGGTACCAGCCCCAGCATTTT.

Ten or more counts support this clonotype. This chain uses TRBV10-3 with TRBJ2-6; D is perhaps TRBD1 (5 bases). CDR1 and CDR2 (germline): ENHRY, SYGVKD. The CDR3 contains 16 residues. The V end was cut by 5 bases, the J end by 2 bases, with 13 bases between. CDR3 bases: TGTGCCATCAGTCCTGGGTGGGGCCCTGGGGCCAACGTCCTGACTTTC. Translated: CAISPGWGPGANVLTF.

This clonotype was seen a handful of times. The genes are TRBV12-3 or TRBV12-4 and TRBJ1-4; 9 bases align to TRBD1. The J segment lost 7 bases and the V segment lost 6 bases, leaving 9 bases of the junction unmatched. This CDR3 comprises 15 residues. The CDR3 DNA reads TGTGCCAGCAGCCACCAACAGGGGGCCGGTGAAAAACTGTTTTTT. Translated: CASSHQQGAGEKLFF.

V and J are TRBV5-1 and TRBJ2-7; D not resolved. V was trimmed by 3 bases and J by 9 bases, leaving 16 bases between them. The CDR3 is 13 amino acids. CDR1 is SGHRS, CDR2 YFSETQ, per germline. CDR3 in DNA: TGCGCCAGCAGCTCCACGACGGACGTCGGGCAGTACTTC. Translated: CASSSTTDVGQYF. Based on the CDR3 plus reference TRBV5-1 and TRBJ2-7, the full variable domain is KAGVTQTPRYLIKTRGQQVTLSCSPISGHRSVSWYQQTPGQGLQFLFEYFSETQRNKGNFPGRFSGRQFSNSRSEMNVSTLELGDSALYLCASSSTTDVGQYFGPGTRLTVT.

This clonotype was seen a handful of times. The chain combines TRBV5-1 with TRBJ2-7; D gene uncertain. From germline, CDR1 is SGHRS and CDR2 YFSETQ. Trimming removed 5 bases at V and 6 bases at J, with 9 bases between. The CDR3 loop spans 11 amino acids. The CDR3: CASRESVEQYF. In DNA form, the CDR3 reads TGCGCCAGCAGGGAGAGTGTCGAGCAGTACTTC. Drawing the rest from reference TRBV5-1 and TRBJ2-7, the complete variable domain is KAGVTQTPRYLIKTRGQQVTLSCSPISGHRSVSWYQQTPGQGLQFLFEYFSETQRNKGNFPGRFSGRQFSNSRSEMNVSTLELGDSALYLCASRESVEQYFGPGTRLTVT.

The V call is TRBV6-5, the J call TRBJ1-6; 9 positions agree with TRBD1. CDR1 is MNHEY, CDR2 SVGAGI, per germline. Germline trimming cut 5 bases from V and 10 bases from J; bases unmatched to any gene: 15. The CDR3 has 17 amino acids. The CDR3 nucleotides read TGTGCCAGCAGTACTGGGACAGGGCTGCAATTGCGCTCACCCCTCCACTTT. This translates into CASSTGTGLQLRSPLHF.

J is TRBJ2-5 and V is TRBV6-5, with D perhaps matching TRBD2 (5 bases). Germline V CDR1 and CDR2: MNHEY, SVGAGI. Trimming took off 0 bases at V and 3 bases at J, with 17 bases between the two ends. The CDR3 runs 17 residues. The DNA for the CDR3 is TGTGCCAGCAGTTACTCGAGGGCCCTGGGAAGGGAAGAGACCCAGTACTTC. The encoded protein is CASSYSRALGREETQYF.

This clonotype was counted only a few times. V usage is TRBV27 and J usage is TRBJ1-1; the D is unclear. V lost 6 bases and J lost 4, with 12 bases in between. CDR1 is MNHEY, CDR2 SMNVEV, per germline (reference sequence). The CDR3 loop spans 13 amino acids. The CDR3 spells CASSSGGFTEAFF. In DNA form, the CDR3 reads TGTGCCAGCAGCTCGGGAGGGTTCACTGAAGCTTTCTTT.

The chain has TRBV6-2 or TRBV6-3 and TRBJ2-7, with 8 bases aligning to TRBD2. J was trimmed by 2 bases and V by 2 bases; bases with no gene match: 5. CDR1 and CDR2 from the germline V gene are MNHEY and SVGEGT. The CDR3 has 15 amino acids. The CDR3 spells CASSYGTRGPYEQYF. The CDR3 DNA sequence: TGTGCCAGCAGTTACGGGACTAGGGGCCCCTACGAGCAGTACTTC.

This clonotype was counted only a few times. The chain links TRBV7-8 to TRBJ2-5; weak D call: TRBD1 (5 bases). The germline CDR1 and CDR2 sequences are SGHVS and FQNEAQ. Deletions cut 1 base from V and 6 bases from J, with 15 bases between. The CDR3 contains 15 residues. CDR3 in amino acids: CASSLEAAGQQTQYF. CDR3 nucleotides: TGTGCCAGCAGCTTAGAGGCGGCAGGGCAGCAGACCCAGTACTTC.

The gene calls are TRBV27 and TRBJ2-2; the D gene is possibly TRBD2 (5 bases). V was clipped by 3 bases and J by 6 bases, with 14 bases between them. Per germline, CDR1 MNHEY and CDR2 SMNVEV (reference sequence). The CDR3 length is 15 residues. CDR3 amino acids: CASSLRRTAAGELFF. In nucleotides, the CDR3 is TGTGCCAGCAGTTTGAGGAGGACCGCGGCCGGGGAGCTGTTTTTT.

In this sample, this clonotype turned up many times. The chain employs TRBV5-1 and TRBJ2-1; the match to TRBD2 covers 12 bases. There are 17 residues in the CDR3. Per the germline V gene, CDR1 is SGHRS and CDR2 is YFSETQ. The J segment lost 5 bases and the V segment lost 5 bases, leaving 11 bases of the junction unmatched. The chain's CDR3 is CASRFRLAGERDNEQFF. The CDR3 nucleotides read TGCGCCAGCAGATTTAGACTAGCGGGAGAGAGGGACAATGAGCAGTTCTTC.

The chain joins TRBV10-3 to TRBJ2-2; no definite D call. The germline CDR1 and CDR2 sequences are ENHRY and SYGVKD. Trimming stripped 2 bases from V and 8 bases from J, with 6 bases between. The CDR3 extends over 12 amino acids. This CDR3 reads CAISETVGELFF. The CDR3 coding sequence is TGTGCCATCAGTGAGACCGTAGGGGAGCTGTTTTTT.

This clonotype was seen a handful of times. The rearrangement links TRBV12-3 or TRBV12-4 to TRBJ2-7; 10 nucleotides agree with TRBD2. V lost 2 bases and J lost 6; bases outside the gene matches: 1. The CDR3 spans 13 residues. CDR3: CASSLLAGAEQYF. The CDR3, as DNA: TGTGCCAGCAGTTTACTAGCGGGGGCCGAGCAGTACTTC.

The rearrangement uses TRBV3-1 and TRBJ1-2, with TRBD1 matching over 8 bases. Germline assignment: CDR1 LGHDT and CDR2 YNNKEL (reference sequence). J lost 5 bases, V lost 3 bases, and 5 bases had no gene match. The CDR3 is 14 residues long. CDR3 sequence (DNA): TGTGCCAGCAGCCATCGGGACAGGTCATATGGCTACACCTTC. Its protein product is CASSHRDRSYGYTF.

The CDR3 nucleotides read TGTGCCAGCAGGAGACAGGGTGCAACTAATGAAAAACTGTTTTTT. The encoded protein is CASRRQGATNEKLFF. The chain carries TRBV12-3 or TRBV12-4 and TRBJ1-4, with 7 bases fitting TRBD1. CDR3 length: 15 amino acids. V lost 6 bases, J lost 0 bases, and 4 bases stayed unmatched.

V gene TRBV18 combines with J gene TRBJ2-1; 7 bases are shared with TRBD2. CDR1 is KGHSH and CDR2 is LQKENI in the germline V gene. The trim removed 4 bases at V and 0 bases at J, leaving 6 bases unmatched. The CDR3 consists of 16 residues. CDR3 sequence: CASSLSGTSSYNEQFF. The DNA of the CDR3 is TGTGCCAGCTCACTCAGCGGGACCAGCTCCTACAATGAGCAGTTCTTC. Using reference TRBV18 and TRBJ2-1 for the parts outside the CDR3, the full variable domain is NAGVMQNPRHLVRRRGQEARLRCSPMKGHSHVYWYRQLPEEGLKFMVYLQKENIIDESGMPKERFSAEFPKEGPSILRIQQVVRGDSAAYFCASSLSGTSSYNEQFFGPGTRLTVL.

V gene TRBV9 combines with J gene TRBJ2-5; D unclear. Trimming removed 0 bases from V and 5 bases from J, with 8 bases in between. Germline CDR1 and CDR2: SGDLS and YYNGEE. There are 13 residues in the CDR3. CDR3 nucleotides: TGTGCCAGCAGCGTAGATCTATGGGAGACCCAGTACTTC. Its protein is CASSVDLWETQYF.

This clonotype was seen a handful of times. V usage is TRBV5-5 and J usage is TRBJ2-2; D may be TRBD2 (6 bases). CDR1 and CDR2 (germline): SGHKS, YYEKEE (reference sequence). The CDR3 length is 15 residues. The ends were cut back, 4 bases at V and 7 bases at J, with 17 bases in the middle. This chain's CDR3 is CASSLDGSAVGELFF. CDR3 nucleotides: TGTGCCAGCAGCCTGGACGGGAGTGCGGTCGGGGAGCTGTTTTTT.

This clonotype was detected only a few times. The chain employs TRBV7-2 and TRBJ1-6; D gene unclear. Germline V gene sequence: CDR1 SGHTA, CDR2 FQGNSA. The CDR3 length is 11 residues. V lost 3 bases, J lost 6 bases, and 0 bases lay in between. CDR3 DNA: TGTGCCAGCAGCTTTAATTCACCCCTCCACTTT. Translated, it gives CASSFNSPLHF.

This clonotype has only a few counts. CDR3 nucleotides: TGCGCCAGCAGCTCCACTAGCACAGATACGCAGTATTTT. This encodes CASSSTSTDTQYF. V gene TRBV5-1 combines with J gene TRBJ2-3; no definite D call. Per germline, CDR1 SGHRS and CDR2 YFSETQ. This CDR3 is 13 amino acids long. V lost 3 bases and J 0 bases, leaving 5 bases between the germline ends. The complete variable domain, with remaining parts taken from reference TRBV5-1 and TRBJ2-3, reads KAGVTQTPRYLIKTRGQQVTLSCSPISGHRSVSWYQQTPGQGLQFLFEYFSETQRNKGNFPGRFSGRQFSNSRSEMNVSTLELGDSALYLCASSSTSTDTQYFGPGTRLTVL.

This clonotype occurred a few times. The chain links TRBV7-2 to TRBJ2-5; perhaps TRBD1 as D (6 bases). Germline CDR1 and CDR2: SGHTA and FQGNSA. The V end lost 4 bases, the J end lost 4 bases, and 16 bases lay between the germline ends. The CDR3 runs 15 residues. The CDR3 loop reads CASSYSPGHGETQYF. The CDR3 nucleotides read TGTGCCAGCAGCTATAGCCCGGGACACGGAGAGACCCAGTACTTC.

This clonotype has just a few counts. CDR3 sequence reads: CATSWDRGPLFDSPLHF. CDR3 nucleotide sequence: TGTGCCACCAGCTGGGATCGGGGACCGCTTTTCGATTCACCCCTCCACTTT. V gene TRBV15 combines with J gene TRBJ1-6; tentatively, D is TRBD1 (5 bases). CDR3 length equals 17 residues. The V and J ends lost 5 bases and 8 bases respectively, with 22 bases between them. CDR1 and CDR2 from the germline V gene are LNHNV and YYDKDF (reference sequence).

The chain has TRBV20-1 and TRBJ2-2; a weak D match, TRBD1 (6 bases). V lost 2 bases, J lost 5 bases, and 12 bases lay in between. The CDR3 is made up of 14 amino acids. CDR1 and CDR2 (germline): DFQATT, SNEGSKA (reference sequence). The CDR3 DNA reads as TGCAGTGCTAGACCCCTGGACAGAACCGGGGAGCTGTTTTTT. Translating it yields CSARPLDRTGELFF.